One TCR beta chain is described in this entry. Germline assignment: CDR1 SNHLY and CDR2 FYNNEI. The V gene end was trimmed by 4 bases and the J gene end by 9 bases; junction bases not matched to a gene: 4. The CDR3 consists of 14 residues. Authors' analysis steps: Amplifying reference gene primers gave estimates of nucleated cell counts. Assay: immunoSEQ multiplex PCR; the TCRdb copy retains only in-frame clones and omits some. V, J and clone size were drawn from that table, and D and trimming were deduced from the DNA. The data show 450,000 or so clones, with roughly 90% seen just once and roughly 0.87% held by the top ten. The entry originates in a study of blood T cell repertoires in COVID-19. Study at large: From the United States, Italy and Spain came samples of acute and convalescent COVID-19.

Seattle's enrolled individuals joined amid active infection and were then monitored longitudinally. J is TRBJ2-1 and V is TRBV2; 12 positions agree with TRBD1. Sequencing was done on a sample of peripheral blood. This clonotype was obtained from a man between 18 and 35 years old with COVID-19, enrolled during active disease. DNA of the CDR3: TGTGCCAGCAGTGGGGACAGGGGGCTTCGTGAGCAGTTCTTC. This translates into CASSGDRGLREQFF.